Each of the 24 T cell receptor beta chains below was sequenced from the same sample in a study of response to subunit inactivated influenza vaccine. In TCRdb, the RT-PCR reads were re-called with MiXCR into one record per CDR3 protein. The repertoire consists of around 580,000 distinct CDR3 sequences, with about 15% occurring once and the leading ten covering around 10%. Sequenced here: PBMCs from blood, sampled less than 13 days after vaccination. These receptors all come from a man aged 45-60 years who received an inactivated influenza vaccine.

The sample holds a few counts of this clonotype. The gene calls are TRBV7-2 and TRBJ2-4; 7 bases match TRBD2. V shed 5 bases and J 0 bases; nucleotides not matched to a gene: 7. The CDR3 is 16 residues long. The germline V gene has CDR1 SGHTA and CDR2 FQGNSA. The DNA for the CDR3 is TGTGCCAGCAGCCGTCTAGCGGCTTTAGCCAAAAACATTCAGTACTTC. As protein: CASSRLAALAKNIQYF.

J is TRBJ2-3 and V is TRBV14; D may be TRBD1 or TRBD2 (5 bases each). Deletions cut 6 bases from V and 5 bases from J, with 21 bases between. The germline V gene has CDR1 SGHDN and CDR2 FVKESK. This CDR3 is 16 amino acids long. For the CDR3, the DNA is TGTGCCAGCAGTCAGGTGCGGGCTCCAAGGGGAGATACGCAGTATTTT. Translated, it gives CASSQVRAPRGDTQYF.

This sequence joins TRBV20-1 and TRBJ2-7; 7 nucleotides agree with TRBD1. J gave up 5 bases and V 1 base, and 11 bases lay outside the gene matches. There are 15 residues in the CDR3. The germline V gene encodes CDR1 DFQATT and CDR2 SNEGSKA (reference sequence). In DNA, the CDR3 is TGCAGTGCTAGAGGCCTGGACACAGGGGAACACGAGCAGTACTTC. Encoded protein: CSARGLDTGEHEQYF.

This chain's CDR3 is CASSGQRSSGELFF. CDR3 bases: TGTGCCAGCAGCGGGCAAAGGAGTTCCGGGGAGCTGTTTTTT. The chain joins TRBV12-3 or TRBV12-4 to TRBJ2-2, with D hard to call. Between the trimmed V and J ends, which lost 6 bases and 6 bases, there was a span of 14 bases. The CDR3 totals 14 residues.

The V and J genes are TRBV6-6 and TRBJ2-7; no reliable D call. The V end was cut by 4 bases, the J end by 7 bases, with 11 bases between. Germline V CDR1 and CDR2: MNHNY, SVGAGI (reference sequence). The CDR3 totals 12 residues. CDR3 coding DNA: TGTGCCAGCAGTTCCGGGTCCTGGGAGCAGTACTTC. Translation gives CASSSGSWEQYF.

This rearrangement joins TRBV4-3 to TRBJ1-2; 8 bases align to TRBD1. CDR1 is LGHNA, CDR2 YSLEER, per germline. This CDR3 contains 14 residues. Trimming cost V 4 bases and J 0 bases; bases outside gene matches: 1. The CDR3 region is CASSRGQANYGYTF. CDR3 sequence (DNA): TGCGCCAGCAGCCGGGGACAGGCTAACTATGGCTACACCTTC.

This clonotype was seen only a few times. V is TRBV5-1 and J is TRBJ1-1; D gene uncertain. The CDR3 length is 16 residues. The V end lost 4 bases, the J end lost 1 base, and 17 bases lay between the germline ends. CDR1 is SGHRS and CDR2 is YFSETQ in the germline V gene. In DNA form, the CDR3 reads TGCGCCAGCAGCCAAGGATGGGGTAAGGGGAACACTGAAGCTTTCTTT. Translated, it gives CASSQGWGKGNTEAFF.

The chain recombines TRBV5-1 with TRBJ2-1; 8 positions agree with TRBD2. Germline CDR1 and CDR2: SGHRS and YFSETQ. The junction had 16 bases not matched to a gene; V was cut back by 2 bases and J by 6 bases. CDR3 length: 18 amino acids. CDR3 sequence reads: CASSLQSRGLAGRNEQFF. The CDR3, as DNA: TGCGCCAGCAGCTTACAGAGCCGGGGGCTAGCGGGCCGCAATGAGCAGTTCTTC. The variable domain in full, with the rest retrieved from reference TRBV5-1 and TRBJ2-1, is KAGVTQTPRYLIKTRGQQVTLSCSPISGHRSVSWYQQTPGQGLQFLFEYFSETQRNKGNFPGRFSGRQFSNSRSEMNVSTLELGDSALYLCASSLQSRGLAGRNEQFFGPGTRLTVL.

CDR3 sequence reads: CASSYSYQGGELFF. CDR3 in DNA: TGTGCCAGCAGTTACTCGTATCAGGGCGGGGAGCTGTTTTTT. V gene TRBV6-5 combines with J gene TRBJ2-2; perhaps TRBD1 as D (5 bases). The ends were cut back, 0 bases at V and 7 bases at J, with 9 bases in the middle. The CDR3 has 14 residues. Per the germline V gene, CDR1 is MNHEY and CDR2 is SVGAGI.

V is TRBV20-1 and J is TRBJ1-5; TRBD1 matches 7 bases. Germline assignment: CDR1 DFQATT and CDR2 SNEGSKA (reference sequence). CDR3 length equals 13 residues. The J segment lost 4 bases and the V segment lost 5 bases, leaving 5 bases of the junction unmatched. The CDR3 protein is CSALDRRNQPQHF. The CDR3 nucleotides are TGCAGTGCTTTGGACAGGCGTAATCAGCCCCAGCATTTT.

This clonotype was seen ten or more times. The rearrangement links TRBV5-1 to TRBJ2-7; D ambiguous. The V end was cut by 0 bases, the J end by 0 bases, with 7 bases between. This CDR3 contains 14 residues. Germline CDR1 SGHRS, CDR2 YFSETQ. The CDR3 nucleotides read TGCGCCAGCAGCTTGGTGGAAAGCTCCTACGAGCAGTACTTC. It specifies CASSLVESSYEQYF. The whole variable domain, filled in from reference TRBV5-1 and TRBJ2-7, reads KAGVTQTPRYLIKTRGQQVTLSCSPISGHRSVSWYQQTPGQGLQFLFEYFSETQRNKGNFPGRFSGRQFSNSRSEMNVSTLELGDSALYLCASSLVESSYEQYFGPGTRLTVT.

The J gene is TRBJ2-7, the V gene TRBV4-2; D is possibly TRBD1 or TRBD2 (5 bases each). Germline V gene data show CDR1 as LGHNA and CDR2 as YNFKEQ. V lost 1 base, J lost 7 bases, and 11 bases lay in between. The CDR3 is 13 amino acids. In nucleotides, the CDR3 is TGTGCCAGCAGCCAAGTCAGAGGGGAAGAGCAGTACTTC. Translating it yields CASSQVRGEEQYF.

This clonotype came up many times. This sequence joins TRBV5-1 and TRBJ2-7; the match to TRBD2 covers 11 bases. Per germline, CDR1 SGHRS and CDR2 YFSETQ. CDR3 size: 15 residues. V lost 0 bases, J lost 7 bases, and 6 bases stayed unmatched. The CDR3 DNA sequence: TGCGCCAGCAGCTTGGTGATTAGCGGGGGGGCGGAGCAGTACTTC. It is translated as CASSLVISGGAEQYF. Based on the CDR3 plus reference TRBV5-1 and TRBJ2-7, the full variable domain is KAGVTQTPRYLIKTRGQQVTLSCSPISGHRSVSWYQQTPGQGLQFLFEYFSETQRNKGNFPGRFSGRQFSNSRSEMNVSTLELGDSALYLCASSLVISGGAEQYFGPGTRLTVT.

J is TRBJ2-3 and V is TRBV20-1, with unresolved D. V was shortened by 6 bases and J by 2 bases, with 12 bases between the two germline ends. This CDR3 has 13 residues. Germline-derived CDR1 and CDR2 are DFQATT and SNEGSKA (reference sequence). The CDR3 DNA follows: TGCAGTGCCGAGGAGAGCAACACAGATACGCAGTATTTT. It translates to CSAEESNTDTQYF.

This clonotype was counted a few times. The rearrangement links TRBV2 to TRBJ2-1; D not certain. CDR3 length: 11 residues. Germline V gene sequence: CDR1 SNHLY, CDR2 FYNNEI. V was clipped by 9 bases and J by 4 bases, with 7 bases between them. This CDR3 is CASLRYNEQFF. CDR3 in DNA: TGTGCCAGTCTCAGATACAATGAGCAGTTCTTC.

In this sample, this clonotype turned up a few times. The chain joins TRBV7-9 to TRBJ2-1; D remains ambiguous. V was trimmed by 4 bases and J by 10 bases, leaving 11 bases between them. The germline V gene encodes CDR1 SEHNR and CDR2 FQNEAQ (reference sequence). The CDR3 loop spans 12 amino acids. The CDR3 loop reads CASSWLAKEQFF. For the CDR3, the DNA is TGTGCCAGCAGCTGGTTGGCGAAAGAGCAGTTCTTC.

The genes are TRBV20-1 and TRBJ2-3; 9 bases match TRBD1. Germline CDR1 and CDR2: DFQATT and SNEGSKA (reference sequence). The CDR3 runs 14 residues. The V and J ends lost 6 bases and 3 bases, in that order; junction bases with no gene match: 7. This chain's CDR3 is CSAHRDRATDTQYF. CDR3 coding DNA: TGCAGTGCCCACCGGGACAGGGCGACAGATACGCAGTATTTT.

This clonotype came up many times. The CDR3 protein is CASSLGLAGVVNEQFF. The CDR3 DNA follows: TGCGCCAGCAGCCTTGGACTAGCGGGAGTTGTTAATGAGCAGTTCTTC. This chain joins TRBV4-3 and TRBJ2-1; TRBD2 aligns across 13 bases. Germline V CDR1 and CDR2: LGHNA, YSLEER. V shed 4 bases, J shed 7 bases, and the junction held 7 bases outside the gene matches. This CDR3 region has 16 residues.

The sample holds a few counts of this clonotype. The chain couples TRBV20-1 to TRBJ2-3; a weak D match, TRBD2 (7 bases). Trimming took 7 bases from V and 6 from J, leaving 17 bases between them. This CDR3 spans 13 amino acids. Per germline, CDR1 DFQATT and CDR2 SNEGSKA (reference sequence). As DNA, the CDR3 is TGCAGTGTGGTCAGGGGAGGGTCGGATACGCAGTATTTT. It yields the protein CSVVRGGSDTQYF.

V gene TRBV6-1 combines with J gene TRBJ2-6, with D tentatively TRBD1 (6 bases). In germline, CDR1 is MNHNS, CDR2 SASEGT. V gave up 6 bases and J gave up 2 bases, with 8 bases separating them. The CDR3 loop spans 14 amino acids. CDR3 bases: TGTGCCAGCAGACGACAGGCTGGGGCCAACGTCCTGACTTTC. As protein: CASRRQAGANVLTF.

This clonotype was seen at least ten times. The V call is TRBV12-3 or TRBV12-4, the J call TRBJ2-5; D assignment may be TRBD1 or TRBD2 (5 bases each). The CDR3 loop spans 14 amino acids. V lost 5 bases and J lost 3, with 13 bases in between. DNA of the CDR3: TGTGCCAGCAGTCGGGCCGGGACGGAAGAGACCCAGTACTTC. Translation gives CASSRAGTEETQYF.

This clonotype has more than one count but fewer than ten. The chain is built from TRBV3-1 and TRBJ2-5; no firm D call. CDR1 LGHDT and CDR2 YNNKEL come from the germline V gene (reference sequence). The V end was cut by 0 bases, the J end by 8 bases, with 4 bases between. The CDR3 spans 11 residues. DNA of the CDR3: TGTGCCAGCAGCCAAGAACCCACCCAGTACTTC. As protein: CASSQEPTQYF.

The gene calls are TRBV7-9 and TRBJ2-1; TRBD1 is a possible D gene (5 bases). The germline V and J ends were trimmed by 10 bases and 5 bases, with 12 bases remaining between them. This CDR3 has 12 residues. Germline assignment: CDR1 SEHNR and CDR2 FQNEAQ (reference sequence). CDR3 DNA: TGTGCCAAACCGACAGAGAACAATGAGCAGTTCTTC. Protein sequence: CAKPTENNEQFF.

This clonotype came up a few times. The gene calls are TRBV10-3 and TRBJ1-2, with no clear D. CDR1 and CDR2 from the germline V gene are ENHRY and SYGVKD. V lost 3 bases to trimming and J lost 8 bases, with 13 bases between them. CDR3 length: 13 amino acids. The CDR3, as DNA: TGTGCCATCAGTGAATTCATCCGGTACGGCTACACCTTC. It translates to CAISEFIRYGYTF.